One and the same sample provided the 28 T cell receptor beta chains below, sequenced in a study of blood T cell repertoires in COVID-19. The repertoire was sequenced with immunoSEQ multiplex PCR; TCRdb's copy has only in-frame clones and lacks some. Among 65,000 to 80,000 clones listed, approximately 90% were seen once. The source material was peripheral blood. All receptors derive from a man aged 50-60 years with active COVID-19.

CDR3 residues: CSASEREGGADTQYF. The CDR3 DNA reads as TGCAGTGCTAGTGAGCGGGAGGGCGGTGCGGATACGCAGTATTTT. This chain joins TRBV20-1 and TRBJ2-3; 10 bases are a match to TRBD2. This CDR3 region has 15 residues. The germline V gene has CDR1 DFQATT and CDR2 SNEGSKA (reference sequence). The ends lost 3 bases at V and 6 bases at J; junction bases unmatched: 9.

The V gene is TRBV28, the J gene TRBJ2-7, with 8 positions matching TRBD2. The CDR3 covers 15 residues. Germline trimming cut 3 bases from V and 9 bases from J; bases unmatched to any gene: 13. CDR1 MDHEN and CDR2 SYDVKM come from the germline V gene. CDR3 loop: CASSLEGAGEKSQYF. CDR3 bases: TGTGCCAGCAGTTTGGAGGGAGCGGGGGAAAAATCGCAGTACTTC.

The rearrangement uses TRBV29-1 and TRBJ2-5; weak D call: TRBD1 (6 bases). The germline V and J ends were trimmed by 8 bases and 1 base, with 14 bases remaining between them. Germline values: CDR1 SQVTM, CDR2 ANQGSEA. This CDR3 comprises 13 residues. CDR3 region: CSTADRSQETQYF. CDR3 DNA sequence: TGCAGCACCGCCGACAGGAGCCAAGAGACCCAGTACTTC.

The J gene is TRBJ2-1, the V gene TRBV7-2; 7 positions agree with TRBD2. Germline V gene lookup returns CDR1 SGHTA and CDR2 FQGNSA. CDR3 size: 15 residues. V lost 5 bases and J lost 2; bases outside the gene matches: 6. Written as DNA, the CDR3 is TGTGCCAGCAGCCCAACGGGGACTACCTACAATGAGCAGTTCTTC. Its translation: CASSPTGTTYNEQFF.

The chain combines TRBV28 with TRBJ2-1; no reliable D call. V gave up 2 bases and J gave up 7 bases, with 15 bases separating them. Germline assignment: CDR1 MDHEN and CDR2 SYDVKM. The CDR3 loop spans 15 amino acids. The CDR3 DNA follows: TGTGCCAGCAGTTTAATTAGCTCGTCTCGAAATGAGCAGTTCTTC. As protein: CASSLISSSRNEQFF. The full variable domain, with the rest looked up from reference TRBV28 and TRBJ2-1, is DVKVTQSSRYLVKRTGEKVFLECVQDMDHENMFWYRQDPGLGLRLIYFSYDVKMKEKGDIPEGYSVSREKKERFSLILESASTNQTSMYLCASSLISSSRNEQFFGPGTRLTVL.

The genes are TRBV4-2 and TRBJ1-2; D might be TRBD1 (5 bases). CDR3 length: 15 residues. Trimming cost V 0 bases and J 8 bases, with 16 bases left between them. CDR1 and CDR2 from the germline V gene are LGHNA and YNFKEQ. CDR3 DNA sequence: TGTGCCAGCAGCCAAGATCTTGGGGGGGTCCGGGGCTACACCTTC. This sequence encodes CASSQDLGGVRGYTF.

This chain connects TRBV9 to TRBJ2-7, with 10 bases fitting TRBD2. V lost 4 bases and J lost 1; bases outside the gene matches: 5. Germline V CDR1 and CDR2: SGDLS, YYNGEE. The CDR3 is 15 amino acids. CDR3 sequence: CASSPGLAVSYEQYF. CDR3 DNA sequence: TGTGCCAGCAGCCCCGGACTAGCGGTTTCCTACGAGCAGTACTTC.

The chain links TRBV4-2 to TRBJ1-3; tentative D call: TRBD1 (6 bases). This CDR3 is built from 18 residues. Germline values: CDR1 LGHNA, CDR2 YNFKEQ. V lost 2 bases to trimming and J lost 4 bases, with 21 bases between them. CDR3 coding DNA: TGTGCCAGCAGCCAATCGGATTGGGGGGGCCCAGTCGGAAACACCATATATTTT. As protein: CASSQSDWGGPVGNTIYF.

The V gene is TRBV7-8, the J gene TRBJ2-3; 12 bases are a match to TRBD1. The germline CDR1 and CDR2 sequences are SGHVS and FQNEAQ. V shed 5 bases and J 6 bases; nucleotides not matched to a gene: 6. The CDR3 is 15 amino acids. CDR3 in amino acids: CASSPGQGAVDTQYF. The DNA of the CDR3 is TGTGCCAGCAGCCCGGGACAGGGGGCGGTGGATACGCAGTATTTT.

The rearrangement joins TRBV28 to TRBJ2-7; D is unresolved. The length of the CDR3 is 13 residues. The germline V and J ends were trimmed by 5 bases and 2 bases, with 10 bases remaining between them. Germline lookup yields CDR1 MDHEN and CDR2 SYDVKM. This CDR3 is CASSPPPAYEQYF. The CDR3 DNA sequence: TGTGCCAGCAGTCCCCCCCCAGCCTACGAGCAGTACTTC.

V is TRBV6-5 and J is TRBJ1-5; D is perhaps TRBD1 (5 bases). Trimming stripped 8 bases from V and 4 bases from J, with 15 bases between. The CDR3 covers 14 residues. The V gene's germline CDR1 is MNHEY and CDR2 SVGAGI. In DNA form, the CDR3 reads TGTGCCAGCCAAACGGGGGGTCGGAATCAGCCCCAGCATTTT. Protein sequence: CASQTGGRNQPQHF.

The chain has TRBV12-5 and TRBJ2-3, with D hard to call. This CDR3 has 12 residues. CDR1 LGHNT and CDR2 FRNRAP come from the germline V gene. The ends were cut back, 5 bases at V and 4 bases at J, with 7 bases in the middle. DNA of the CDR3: TGTGCTAGTGGTATACCAGCAGATACGCAGTATTTT. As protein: CASGIPADTQYF.

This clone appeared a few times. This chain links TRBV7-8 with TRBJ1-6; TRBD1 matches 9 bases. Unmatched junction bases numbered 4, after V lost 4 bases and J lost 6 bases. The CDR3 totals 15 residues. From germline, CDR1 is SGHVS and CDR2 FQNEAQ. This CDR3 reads CASSSGTGSNSPLHF. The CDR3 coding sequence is TGTGCCAGCAGCTCCGGGACAGGGAGTAATTCACCCCTCCACTTT.

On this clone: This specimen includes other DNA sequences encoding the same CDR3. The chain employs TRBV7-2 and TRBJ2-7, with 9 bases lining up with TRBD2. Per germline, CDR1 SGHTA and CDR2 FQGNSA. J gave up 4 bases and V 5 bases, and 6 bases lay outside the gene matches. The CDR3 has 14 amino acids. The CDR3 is CASSLRGLAYEQYF. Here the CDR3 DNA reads TGTGCCAGCAGCCTGAGGGGACTAGCATACGAGCAGTACTTC.

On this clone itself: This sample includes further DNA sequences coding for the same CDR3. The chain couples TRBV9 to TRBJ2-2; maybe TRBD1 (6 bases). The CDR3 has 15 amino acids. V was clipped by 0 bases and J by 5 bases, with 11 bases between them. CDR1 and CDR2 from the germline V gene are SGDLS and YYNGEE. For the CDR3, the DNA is TGTGCCAGCAGCGTAGGCCAGGGGATGACCGGGGAGCTGTTTTTT. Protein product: CASSVGQGMTGELFF.

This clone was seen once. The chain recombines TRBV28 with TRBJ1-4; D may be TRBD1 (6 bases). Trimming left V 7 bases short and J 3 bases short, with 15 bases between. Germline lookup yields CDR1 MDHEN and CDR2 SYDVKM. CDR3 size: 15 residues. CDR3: CASIPQGLANEKLFF. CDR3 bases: TGTGCCAGCATTCCACAGGGTCTAGCTAATGAAAAACTGTTTTTT.

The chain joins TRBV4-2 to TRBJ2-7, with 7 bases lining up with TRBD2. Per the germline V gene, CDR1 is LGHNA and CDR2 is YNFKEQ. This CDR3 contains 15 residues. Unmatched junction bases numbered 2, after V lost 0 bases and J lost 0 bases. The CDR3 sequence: CASSQEASGSYEQYF. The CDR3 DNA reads TGTGCCAGCAGCCAAGAGGCTAGCGGCTCCTACGAGCAGTACTTC.

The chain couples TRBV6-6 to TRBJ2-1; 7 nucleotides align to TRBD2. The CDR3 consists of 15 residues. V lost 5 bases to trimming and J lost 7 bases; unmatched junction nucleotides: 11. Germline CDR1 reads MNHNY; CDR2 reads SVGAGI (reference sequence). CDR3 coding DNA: TGTGCCAGCAGTGGCAACCGGGGGGTAGGTAATGAGCAGTTCTTC. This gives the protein CASSGNRGVGNEQFF.

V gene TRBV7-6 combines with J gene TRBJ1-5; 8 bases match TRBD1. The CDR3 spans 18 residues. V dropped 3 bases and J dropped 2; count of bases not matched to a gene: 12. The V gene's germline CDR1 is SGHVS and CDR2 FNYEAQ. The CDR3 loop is CASSFAPPGQAGNQPQHF. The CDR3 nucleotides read TGTGCCAGCAGCTTCGCCCCCCCGGGACAGGCAGGCAATCAGCCCCAGCATTTT.

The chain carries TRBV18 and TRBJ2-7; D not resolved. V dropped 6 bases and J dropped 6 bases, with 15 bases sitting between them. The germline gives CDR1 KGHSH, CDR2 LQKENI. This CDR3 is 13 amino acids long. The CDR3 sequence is CASSQERVSEQYF. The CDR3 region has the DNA TGTGCCAGCTCGCAGGAACGTGTGTCCGAGCAGTACTTC.

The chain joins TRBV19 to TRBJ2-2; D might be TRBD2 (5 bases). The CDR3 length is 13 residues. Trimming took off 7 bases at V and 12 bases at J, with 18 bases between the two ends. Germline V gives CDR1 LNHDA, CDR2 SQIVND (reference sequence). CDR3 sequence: CASTLLGDRQLFF. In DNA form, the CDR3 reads TGTGCCAGTACCCTATTGGGAGACCGACAGCTGTTTTTT.

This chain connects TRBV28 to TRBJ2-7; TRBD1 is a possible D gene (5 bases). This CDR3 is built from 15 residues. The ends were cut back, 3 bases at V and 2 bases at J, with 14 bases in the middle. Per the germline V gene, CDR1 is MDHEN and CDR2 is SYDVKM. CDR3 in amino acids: CASSFSRPGPYEQYF. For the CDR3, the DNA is TGTGCCAGCAGTTTTTCCCGCCCAGGGCCCTACGAGCAGTACTTC.

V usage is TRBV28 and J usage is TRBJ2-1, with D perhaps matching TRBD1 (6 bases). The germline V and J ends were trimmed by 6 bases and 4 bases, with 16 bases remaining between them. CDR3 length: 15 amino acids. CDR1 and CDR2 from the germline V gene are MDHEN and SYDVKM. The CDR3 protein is CASSPAGDYYNEQFF. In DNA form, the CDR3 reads TGTGCCAGCAGCCCGGCAGGGGATTATTACAATGAGCAGTTCTTC.

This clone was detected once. Here the CDR3 DNA reads TGTGCCACCAGCAGAGGCTCGGGGGACTCCTACAATGAGCAGTTCTTC. Amino acids: CATSRGSGDSYNEQFF. The chain joins TRBV15 to TRBJ2-1; possible D gene TRBD2, 6 bases. CDR3 size: 16 residues. The V and J ends lost 1 base and 0 bases respectively, with 10 bases between them. The germline CDR1 and CDR2 sequences are LNHNV and YYDKDF (reference sequence).

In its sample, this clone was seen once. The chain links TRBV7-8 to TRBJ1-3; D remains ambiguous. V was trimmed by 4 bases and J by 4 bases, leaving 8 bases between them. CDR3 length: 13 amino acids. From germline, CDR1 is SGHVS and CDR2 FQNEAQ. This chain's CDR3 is CASSSGSGNTIYF. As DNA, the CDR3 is TGTGCCAGCAGCTCGGGGTCCGGAAACACCATATATTTT.

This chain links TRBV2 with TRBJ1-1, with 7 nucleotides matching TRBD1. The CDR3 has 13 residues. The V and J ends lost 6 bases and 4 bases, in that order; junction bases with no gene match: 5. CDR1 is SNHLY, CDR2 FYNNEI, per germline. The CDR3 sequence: CASRGTEGTEAFF. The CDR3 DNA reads TGTGCCAGCAGGGGGACAGAGGGCACTGAAGCTTTCTTT.

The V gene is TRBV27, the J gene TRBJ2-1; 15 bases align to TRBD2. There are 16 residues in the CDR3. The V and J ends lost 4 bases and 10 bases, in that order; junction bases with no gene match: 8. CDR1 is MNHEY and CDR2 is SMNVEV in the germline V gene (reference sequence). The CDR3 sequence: CASSSPGLAGGREQFF. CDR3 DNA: TGTGCCAGCAGTTCCCCCGGACTAGCGGGGGGGCGGGAGCAGTTCTTC.

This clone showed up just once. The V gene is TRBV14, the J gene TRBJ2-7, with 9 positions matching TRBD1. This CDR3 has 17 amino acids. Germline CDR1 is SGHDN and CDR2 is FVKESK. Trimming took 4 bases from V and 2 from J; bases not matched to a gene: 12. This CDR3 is CASSPEWATGGAYEQYF. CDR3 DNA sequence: TGTGCCAGCAGCCCTGAATGGGCGACAGGGGGGGCCTACGAGCAGTACTTC.